These 24 T cell receptor beta chains came from one sample sequenced in a study of blood T cell repertoires in COVID-19. The protocol was immunoSEQ multiplex PCR, while the TCRdb copy is restricted to in-frame clones and leaves out a portion. The table includes over 150,000 clones, approximately 90% detected once. The source material was peripheral blood. The receptors derive from a man aged 18 to 30 who had recovered from COVID-19.

This clone was detected once. This chain joins TRBV27 and TRBJ1-4; D uncertain. Germline CDR1 MNHEY, CDR2 SMNVEV (reference sequence). This CDR3 spans 14 amino acids. V shed 5 bases and J shed 3 bases, with 10 bases lying between them. Written as DNA, the CDR3 is TGTGCCAGCAGTCCCACAGCGGCTAATGAAAAACTGTTTTTT. It translates to CASSPTAANEKLFF.

V gene TRBV7-9 combines with J gene TRBJ2-7; 9 bases agree with TRBD2. With V trimmed by 3 bases and J by 6 bases, 6 bases remained unmatched. Germline CDR1 is SEHNR and CDR2 is FQNEAQ (reference sequence). CDR3 length: 14 amino acids. As DNA, the CDR3 is TGTGCCAGCAGCTTTAGCGGGAGCGCGGTCGAGCAGTACTTC. It encodes CASSFSGSAVEQYF.

The chain uses TRBV13 and TRBJ2-3; a possible D gene is TRBD2 (5 bases). V shed 5 bases and J shed 1 base, with 13 bases lying between them. CDR1 and CDR2 from the germline V gene are PRHDT and FYEKMQ (reference sequence). The CDR3 spans 15 residues. The CDR3 DNA follows: TGTGCCAGCAGCCAGCGGCCCGGGGGCACAGATACGCAGTATTTT. Translation: CASSQRPGGTDTQYF.

The gene calls are TRBV3-1 (or the pseudogene TRBV3-2) and TRBJ1-2; 9 bases align to TRBD1. Germline CDR1 LGHDT, CDR2 YNNKEL (reference sequence). Trimming at V came to 5 bases and at J to 6 bases, leaving 7 bases not matched to a gene. The CDR3 length is 14 residues. CDR3 nucleotides: TGTGCCAGCAGCTCCCAGACAGGGGGAAATGGCTACACCTTC. It codes for CASSSQTGGNGYTF.

The V gene is TRBV27, the J gene TRBJ2-7; TRBD2 matches at 11 bases. The ends lost 6 bases at V and 3 bases at J; junction bases unmatched: 7. The CDR3 has 15 residues. The V gene's germline CDR1 is MNHEY and CDR2 SMNVEV (reference sequence). CDR3 DNA sequence: TGTGCCAGCAGATTGACTAGCGGGATAATCTACGAGCAGTACTTC. The encoded protein is CASRLTSGIIYEQYF.

The chain is built from TRBV5-1 and TRBJ2-7; 7 bases line up with TRBD2. J lost 4 bases, V lost 7 bases, and 17 bases had no gene match. Germline loops: CDR1 SGHRS, CDR2 YFSETQ. The CDR3 sequence is 16 residues long. In nucleotides, the CDR3 is TGCGCCAGCTTTTCGGCTAGCGGAGGAGCCCCTTACGAGCAGTACTTC. Residues: CASFSASGGAPYEQYF.

The V gene is TRBV11-3, the J gene TRBJ2-7, with D possibly TRBD2 on 5 matching bases. The CDR3 length is 13 residues. Germline CDR1 reads SGHNT; CDR2 reads YENEEA. V lost 5 bases and J 3 bases, leaving 11 bases between the germline ends. CDR3 in amino acids: CASSRTGSYEQYF. The DNA for the CDR3 is TGTGCCAGCAGCCGGACGGGAAGCTACGAGCAGTACTTC.

CDR3 in amino acids: CASGLVGLRLTNEQFF. In DNA form, the CDR3 reads TGTGCTAGTGGTTTGGTGGGTTTGAGACTGACCAATGAGCAGTTCTTC. The chain links TRBV12-5 to TRBJ2-1; D is unresolved. The germline V gene has CDR1 LGHNT and CDR2 FRNRAP. CDR3 length: 16 amino acids. The V gene lost 0 bases and the J gene lost 6 bases, with 15 bases spanning the gap.

The chain is built from TRBV18 and TRBJ2-1, with D possibly being TRBD2 (5 bases). Trimming cost V 0 bases and J 2 bases, with 11 bases left between them. The CDR3 is made up of 16 amino acids. Germline CDR1 and CDR2: KGHSH and LQKENI. In DNA, the CDR3 is TGTGCCAGCTCACCACCGGTCCGGAGGCCCTACAATGAGCAGTTCTTC. Protein sequence: CASSPPVRRPYNEQFF.

Points on this clone: Sequence at one end of the junction differs from germline and may be a read error. The chain joins TRBV15 to TRBJ2-7; 10 positions match TRBD2. CDR1 is LNHNV and CDR2 is YYDKDF in the germline V gene (reference sequence). The CDR3 is made up of 17 amino acids. The CDR3 DNA sequence: TGTGCCACCCGCAGGCTAGCGGGAGCCGACGGGCTGGGGGAGCAGTACTTC. As protein: CATRRLAGADGLGEQYF.

The chain employs TRBV18 and TRBJ1-4; D is perhaps TRBD1 (6 bases). The germline V and J ends were trimmed by 3 bases and 0 bases, with 8 bases remaining between them. The CDR3 extends over 15 amino acids. CDR1 is KGHSH, CDR2 LQKENI, per germline. The CDR3 DNA follows: TGTGCCAGCTCACCCCGGACAGCAACTAATGAAAAACTGTTTTTT. Translating gives CASSPRTATNEKLFF.

V is TRBV7-8 and J is TRBJ1-1; 7 bases map to TRBD1. The CDR3 spans 15 residues. V dropped 5 bases and J dropped 7; count of bases not matched to a gene: 13. Germline V gene lookup returns CDR1 SGHVS and CDR2 FQNEAQ. CDR3 sequence reads: CASSPDRAPRGEAFF. CDR3 sequence (DNA): TGTGCCAGCAGCCCAGACAGGGCCCCCAGAGGTGAAGCTTTCTTT.

V and J are TRBV28 and TRBJ1-5; D might be TRBD1 (6 bases). Germline V gene data show CDR1 as MDHEN and CDR2 as SYDVKM. The ends were cut back, 5 bases at V and 5 bases at J, with 13 bases in the middle. This CDR3 comprises 14 residues. The CDR3 loop is CASSPRDTDQPQHF. CDR3 nucleotide sequence: TGTGCCAGCAGTCCCCGGGACACGGATCAGCCCCAGCATTTT.

A single count supports this clone. The J gene is TRBJ2-1, the V gene TRBV10-2, with D maybe TRBD2 (6 bases). V was shortened by 4 bases and J by 13 bases, with 17 bases between the two germline ends. The CDR3 is 13 residues long. CDR1 and CDR2 (germline): WSHSY, SAAADI. The CDR3 DNA sequence: TGCGCCAGCAGTGCGGATTTGGGACTTAGCCAGTTCTTC. It codes for CASSADLGLSQFF.

The V call is TRBV27, the J call TRBJ1-6; weak D call: TRBD1 (5 bases). The CDR3 length is 16 residues. In germline, CDR1 is MNHEY, CDR2 SMNVEV (reference sequence). V lost 2 bases and J lost 5, with 13 bases in between. In nucleotides, the CDR3 is TGTGCCAGCAGTTTAGTGGGGGGGGGTAATAATTCACCCCTCCACTTT. Translating gives CASSLVGGGNNSPLHF.

The CDR3 sequence is CASSQHQLAGVRDEQFF. CDR3 coding DNA: TGCGCCAGCAGCCAGCACCAACTAGCGGGAGTGCGGGATGAGCAGTTCTTC. The chain combines TRBV4-1 with TRBJ2-1, with 11 bases matching TRBD2. Germline assignment: CDR1 MGHRA and CDR2 YSYEKL. With V trimmed by 3 bases and J by 8 bases, 12 bases remained unmatched. This CDR3 has 17 residues.

In regard to this clone: The junction departs from the called germline gene at one end, perhaps through a read error. The chain links TRBV6-2 or TRBV6-3 to TRBJ2-6, with a weak D call TRBD1 (6 bases). The CDR3 is made up of 16 amino acids. Germline CDR1 reads MNHEY; CDR2 reads SVGEGT. The CDR3 protein is CASSHSWGHGANVLTF. CDR3 nucleotides: TGTGCCAGCAGTCACTCATGGGGGCATGGGGCCAACGTCCTGACTTTC.

This chain's CDR3 is CATRLGPMGEQYF. Written as DNA, the CDR3 is TGTGCCACCAGGTTGGGGCCTATGGGCGAGCAGTACTTC. The chain is built from TRBV24-1 and TRBJ2-7, with D possibly matching TRBD1 (5 bases). Per germline, CDR1 KGHDR and CDR2 SFDVKD. The CDR3 has 13 residues. V was clipped by 7 bases and J by 6 bases, with 15 bases between them.

V and J are TRBV9 and TRBJ2-3; 7 bases are shared with TRBD2. V lost 6 bases and J lost 0; bases outside the gene matches: 4. The CDR3 loop spans 14 amino acids. Germline V CDR1 and CDR2: SGDLS, YYNGEE. The CDR3 nucleotides read TGTGCCAGCAAAGCGGGATCTAGCACAGATACGCAGTATTTT. Translated: CASKAGSSTDTQYF.

This clone showed up just a few times. The rearrangement links TRBV5-4 to TRBJ2-1; 14 bases line up with TRBD2. Germline assignment: CDR1 SGHNT and CDR2 YYREEE (reference sequence). This CDR3 region has 16 residues. With 5 bases clipped from V and 7 bases from J, the junction kept 8 bases outside the gene matches. CDR3 sequence: CASSGTSGRRKNEQFF. The CDR3 nucleotides are TGTGCCAGCAGTGGGACTAGCGGGAGAAGGAAGAATGAGCAGTTCTTC.

The gene calls are TRBV28 and TRBJ2-3, with TRBD2 matching over 10 bases. Germline V gene lookup returns CDR1 MDHEN and CDR2 SYDVKM. This CDR3 has 15 residues. The V and J ends lost 5 bases and 3 bases, in that order; junction bases with no gene match: 5. CDR3 DNA sequence: TGTGCCAGCAGTAGTTCTAGCGGGGGAACAGATACGCAGTATTTT. As protein: CASSSSSGGTDTQYF.

This clone came up once. The chain recombines TRBV28 with TRBJ1-2, with TRBD1 matching over 9 bases. The CDR3 spans 16 residues. CDR1 and CDR2 (germline): MDHEN, SYDVKM. The V segment lost 4 bases and the J segment 5 bases; nucleotides outside the gene matches: 11. The CDR3 DNA follows: TGTGCCAGCAGTTCTTTAACCGGGACAGGGTTTTATGGCTACACCTTC. This encodes CASSSLTGTGFYGYTF.

The V and J genes are TRBV19 and TRBJ1-1, with D perhaps matching TRBD1 (6 bases). CDR3 length: 14 residues. Germline CDR1 is LNHDA and CDR2 is SQIVND (reference sequence). The germline V and J ends were trimmed by 5 bases and 0 bases, with 10 bases remaining between them. Here the CDR3 DNA reads TGTGCCAGTAGTCTTCAGGGGCTGAACACTGAAGCTTTCTTT. Protein product: CASSLQGLNTEAFF.

The chain carries TRBV6-5 and TRBJ1-2; 8 bases line up with TRBD1. This CDR3 is built from 14 residues. Trimming at V came to 5 bases and at J to 1 base, leaving 3 bases not matched to a gene. Germline values: CDR1 MNHEY, CDR2 SVGAGI. CDR3 DNA: TGTGCCAGCAGTCGGGACAGGAATAACTATGGCTACACCTTC. It codes for CASSRDRNNYGYTF.